This T cell receptor beta chain was profiled in a study of shared clonotypes between healthy human individuals. Whole-study context: Three CD4 naive, three CD4 memory, two CD8 naive and one CD8 memory plate were used per donor.

A note on this clone: Its antigen is unidentified.

Study outcomes and limitations: A generally larger estimated richness was seen in naive subsets than in memory subsets.

Donors were Caucasian adults residing in Nashville, Tennessee, USA. Naive CD4+ cells were CD45RA-selected; the remaining cells were memory. This table comes from immunoSEQ multiplex PCR, and its TCRdb copy is limited to in-frame clones, with some not included. The table lists more than 2,000,000 clones, around 90% of them singletons, with more than 0.12% in the top ten. The CDR3 has 14 amino acids. The germline CDR1 and CDR2 sequences are SGHAT and FQNNGV. Trimming cost V 5 bases and J 10 bases; bases outside gene matches: 7. This sequence joins TRBV11-2 and TRBJ1-6, with 8 positions matching TRBD1. This sequence originates from a man between 18 and 35 years old in good health. The specimen was naive CD4+ T cells sorted from blood. Subset of the sample: CD45RA+ positively selected. The DNA of the CDR3 is TGTGCCAGCAGCCATGGACAGGGAAGATCACCCCTCCACTTT. Translating gives CASSHGQGRSPLHF.